Listed here are 31 T cell receptor beta chains from one sample, sequenced in a study of regulatory T cells in long-lasting Graves disease. Time point indicated: newly diagnosed GD, antithyroid drugs for less than 3 months. PBMC RNA was the source of the TCR library. Sequencing libraries for TCR beta were prepared with iRepertoire HTBI primers and Arm-PCR of CDR3 regions. Using its own MiXCR run on the multiplex PCR reads, TCRdb lists one record per CDR3 protein. Of approximately 400,000 distinct CDR3 sequences in the sample, about 15% were seen once. The same sample was also used in a study of T cells in Graves' hyperthyroidism and ophthalmopathy.

The sequencing used peripheral blood mononuclear cells (PBMCs), collected at new diagnosis, from a patient treated with antithyroid drugs. The receptors were gathered from a woman in her 30s with Graves disease.

This clonotype occurred a few times. The rearrangement links TRBV29-1 to TRBJ2-1; possible D gene TRBD2, 6 bases. Trimming cost V 4 bases and J 4 bases, with 14 bases left between them. The CDR3 has 14 amino acids. CDR1 is SQVTM, CDR2 ANQGSEA, per germline. CDR3 DNA: TGCAGCGTTGGGGGTACTAGCAAATACAATGAGCAGTTCTTC. Its protein product is CSVGGTSKYNEQFF.

V is TRBV27 and J is TRBJ1-5; D is possibly TRBD1 (6 bases). The germline V and J ends were trimmed by 3 bases and 2 bases, with 14 bases remaining between them. Per the germline V gene, CDR1 is MNHEY and CDR2 is SMNVEV (reference sequence). There are 16 residues in the CDR3. CDR3 sequence reads: CASSLYGGRGNQPQHF. CDR3 bases: TGTGCCAGCAGTTTGTATGGGGGCAGGGGCAATCAGCCCCAGCATTTT.

This chain connects TRBV20-1 to TRBJ2-1; D is perhaps TRBD1 (7 bases). With 3 bases removed from V and 4 bases from J, the gap between germline ends came to 19 bases. Germline V gives CDR1 DFQATT, CDR2 SNEGSKA (reference sequence). The CDR3 length is 16 residues. The CDR3 bases are TGCAGTGCTAGGGCGGAGGGGGCAGTCAATTACAATGAGCAGTTCTTC. As protein: CSARAEGAVNYNEQFF.

This clonotype occurred a few times. V gene TRBV30 combines with J gene TRBJ2-1; 8 nucleotides align to TRBD2. V shed 2 bases, J shed 9 bases, and the junction held 0 bases outside the gene matches. Germline values: CDR1 GTSNPN, CDR2 SVGIG (reference sequence). The CDR3 has 11 residues. The CDR3 loop reads CAWSSGSEQFF. Here the CDR3 DNA reads TGTGCCTGGAGTAGCGGGAGTGAGCAGTTCTTC.

V is TRBV20-1 and J is TRBJ2-3; 8 nucleotides match TRBD2. Germline V gives CDR1 DFQATT, CDR2 SNEGSKA (reference sequence). The CDR3 length is 14 residues. Unmatched junction bases numbered 5, after V lost 5 bases and J lost 1 base. The CDR3 spells CSAGSGSGTDTQYF. The CDR3 DNA follows: TGCAGTGCTGGAAGCGGGAGTGGCACAGATACGCAGTATTTT.

This clonotype showed up many times. The gene calls are TRBV2 and TRBJ2-1; maybe TRBD2 (5 bases). This CDR3 contains 14 residues. V lost 10 bases and J 3 bases, leaving 16 bases between the germline ends. Per the germline V gene, CDR1 is SNHLY and CDR2 is FYNNEI. Written as DNA, the CDR3 is TGTGCCATCCGCGGGCGGAGAGACTACAATGAGCAGTTCTTC. Encoded protein: CAIRGRRDYNEQFF. Based on the CDR3 plus reference TRBV2 and TRBJ2-1, the full variable domain is EPEVTQTPSHQVTQMGQEVILRCVPISNHLYFYWYRQILGQKVEFLVSFYNNEISEKSEIFDDQFSVERPDGSNFTLKIRSTKLEDSAMYFCAIRGRRDYNEQFFGPGTRLTVL.

This clonotype was observed a handful of times. A much larger clone differs from this one at a single base, so this may be a read error. V usage is TRBV3-1 and J usage is TRBJ2-7; D remains ambiguous. Trimming stripped 0 bases from V and 7 bases from J, with 13 bases between. Germline V gene lookup returns CDR1 LGHDT and CDR2 YNNKEL (reference sequence). The CDR3 covers 14 residues. This chain's CDR3 is CASSQEWLNNEQYF. The CDR3 nucleotides read TGTGCCAGCAGCCAAGAATGGCTAAACAATGAGCAGTACTTC.

There are a few counts of this clonotype. The chain employs TRBV4-2 and TRBJ2-1; 7 bases are a match to TRBD2. Losses at the gene ends were 5 bases for V and 7 bases for J; bases not matched to a gene: 14. CDR3 length equals 16 residues. From germline, CDR1 is LGHNA and CDR2 YNFKEQ. CDR3 bases: TGTGCCAGCAGCTTCTCAGCCGGGACTACGTCGAATGAGCAGTTCTTC. Translated: CASSFSAGTTSNEQFF.

The chain couples TRBV2 to TRBJ2-4, with 8 bases fitting TRBD2. This CDR3 spans 18 amino acids. V lost 4 bases and J lost 0; bases outside the gene matches: 11. Germline-derived CDR1 and CDR2 are SNHLY and FYNNEI. The CDR3 DNA reads as TGTGCCAGCAGTGTAGCAGCGGGAGCCAACGTAGCCAAAAACATTCAGTACTTC. As protein: CASSVAAGANVAKNIQYF.

This clonotype came up a few times. This chain uses TRBV28 with TRBJ2-4; D call uncertain. The ends were cut back, 4 bases at V and 0 bases at J, with 13 bases in the middle. This CDR3 has 16 residues. CDR1 and CDR2 from the germline V gene are MDHEN and SYDVKM. DNA for the CDR3: TGTGCCAGCAGTTCCTTGGAATTACTAGCCAAAAACATTCAGTACTTC. Translating gives CASSSLELLAKNIQYF.

The V and J genes are TRBV5-5 and TRBJ2-7; D might be TRBD1 (5 bases). V lost 2 bases and J 4 bases, leaving 10 bases between the germline ends. Per germline, CDR1 SGHKS and CDR2 YYEKEE (reference sequence). This CDR3 contains 13 residues. CDR3: CASSLGVGYEQYF. The CDR3 nucleotides read TGTGCCAGCAGCTTAGGGGTGGGGTACGAGCAGTACTTC.

To note about this clonotype: Since a much larger clone is just one base distant, this may be a read error. The V gene is TRBV5-1, the J gene TRBJ2-7; 16 bases agree with TRBD2. Germline V gene data show CDR1 as SGHRS and CDR2 as YFSETQ. This CDR3 has 14 amino acids. Germline trimming cut 3 bases from V and 7 bases from J; bases unmatched to any gene: 1. The CDR3 sequence is CASSWGLAGGEQYF. The CDR3 DNA reads as TGCGCCAGCAGCTGGGGACTAGCGGGAGGGGAGCAGTACTTC. Filled out from reference TRBV5-1 and TRBJ2-7, the complete variable domain reads KAGVTQTPRYLIKTRGQQVTLSCSPISGHRSVSWYQQTPGQGLQFLFEYFSETQRNKGNFPGRFSGRQFSNSRSEMNVSTLELGDSALYLCASSWGLAGGEQYFGPGTRLTVT.

V gene TRBV19 combines with J gene TRBJ2-1; 7 bases align to TRBD2. The J segment lost 7 bases and the V segment lost 3 bases, leaving 15 bases of the junction unmatched. The germline CDR1 and CDR2 sequences are LNHDA and SQIVND (reference sequence). The CDR3 is 17 amino acids. The CDR3 sequence: CASSIVRGTKGTNEQFF. DNA of the CDR3: TGTGCCAGTAGTATTGTACGCGGGACTAAAGGGACGAATGAGCAGTTCTTC.

This clonotype came up a few times. The genes are TRBV5-1 and TRBJ2-3; 9 nucleotides align to TRBD2. Looked up from germline, CDR1 is SGHRS and CDR2 is YFSETQ. The trim removed 4 bases at V and 4 bases at J, leaving 7 bases unmatched. The length of the CDR3 is 15 residues. The CDR3 here is CASSGGLAGPDTQYF. The CDR3 DNA follows: TGCGCCAGCAGCGGGGGTCTAGCGGGGCCAGATACGCAGTATTTT.

This clonotype appeared many times. The chain carries TRBV5-1 and TRBJ2-5; D gene uncertain. V was trimmed by 4 bases and J by 2 bases, leaving 9 bases between them. The CDR3 has 13 residues. Per the germline V gene, CDR1 is SGHRS and CDR2 is YFSETQ. Here the CDR3 DNA reads TGCGCCAGCAGCCCCAGCTGGCAAGAGACCCAGTACTTC. Translated, it gives CASSPSWQETQYF.

This clonotype was found a few times. The chain employs TRBV5-1 and TRBJ2-1; 9 nucleotides line up with TRBD2. V gave up 2 bases and J gave up 6 bases; unmatched junction bases: 6. CDR1 is SGHRS, CDR2 YFSETQ, per germline. This CDR3 contains 15 residues. The CDR3 region is CASSFSAGGFNEQFF. The CDR3 DNA reads TGCGCCAGCAGCTTTTCCGCGGGAGGGTTCAATGAGCAGTTCTTC. The variable domain in full, with the rest retrieved from reference TRBV5-1 and TRBJ2-1, is KAGVTQTPRYLIKTRGQQVTLSCSPISGHRSVSWYQQTPGQGLQFLFEYFSETQRNKGNFPGRFSGRQFSNSRSEMNVSTLELGDSALYLCASSFSAGGFNEQFFGPGTRLTVL.

This clonotype was detected many times. This chain uses TRBV6-2 or TRBV6-3 with TRBJ2-7, with D maybe TRBD2 (6 bases). Germline V gives CDR1 MNHEY, CDR2 SVGEGT. The CDR3 totals 14 residues. Trimming took 1 base from V and 6 from J, leaving 13 bases between them. The CDR3 DNA follows: TGTGCCAGCAGTTACTTGGCGGGAACGGGCGAGCAGTACTTC. As protein: CASSYLAGTGEQYF.

The gene calls are TRBV19 and TRBJ2-5, with TRBD2 identical over 7 bases. The trim removed 5 bases at V and 2 bases at J, leaving 8 bases unmatched. Germline assignment: CDR1 LNHDA and CDR2 SQIVND (reference sequence). This CDR3 comprises 15 residues. The CDR3 DNA follows: TGTGCCAGTAGTGGGGCGGAAGCGGGACAAGAGACCCAGTACTTC. It specifies CASSGAEAGQETQYF.

With respect to this clonotype: Only one base separates this from a far larger clonotype, so it likely reflects a read error. The chain has TRBV28 and TRBJ2-3; D is unclear. The last part of the DNA fits TRBJ2-1 better; the J call may be wrong. Germline V lookup: CDR1 MDHEN, CDR2 SYDVKM. This CDR3 has 15 amino acids. The DNA for the CDR3 is TGTGCCAGCACCATAGACCATCAGACCTACAATGAGCAGTTCTTC. Translating gives CASTIDHQTYNEQFF.

In its sample, this clonotype was seen many times. The chain recombines TRBV2 with TRBJ1-1; D is unresolved. The ends were cut back, 6 bases at V and 4 bases at J, with 18 bases in the middle. Germline V gene sequence: CDR1 SNHLY, CDR2 FYNNEI. The CDR3 has 15 residues. CDR3: CASRKETVASTEAFF. The CDR3 DNA sequence: TGTGCCAGCAGAAAGGAGACGGTTGCGAGCACTGAAGCTTTCTTT.

J is TRBJ2-1 and V is TRBV5-1; TRBD2 might be the D (5 bases). Trimming cost V 3 bases and J 6 bases, with 10 bases left between them. This CDR3 is built from 13 residues. CDR1 and CDR2 (germline): SGHRS, YFSETQ. In DNA, the CDR3 is TGCGCCAGCAGCTCCCGACGGGGCAATGAGCAGTTCTTC. This gives the protein CASSSRRGNEQFF. The full variable domain, with the rest looked up from reference TRBV5-1 and TRBJ2-1, is KAGVTQTPRYLIKTRGQQVTLSCSPISGHRSVSWYQQTPGQGLQFLFEYFSETQRNKGNFPGRFSGRQFSNSRSEMNVSTLELGDSALYLCASSSRRGNEQFFGPGTRLTVL.

CDR3 DNA sequence: TGTGCCAGCAGACCCCAGGCTCGGGAAAAACTGTTTTTT. It codes for CASRPQAREKLFF. The chain has TRBV27 and TRBJ1-4; D call uncertain. Germline V CDR1 and CDR2: MNHEY, SMNVEV (reference sequence). The CDR3 extends over 13 amino acids. V was cut by 6 bases and J by 8 bases, with 13 bases left in between.

This clonotype was observed many times. V usage is TRBV12-3 or TRBV12-4 and J usage is TRBJ2-5; 7 nucleotides line up with TRBD1. CDR3 length: 13 amino acids. The V segment lost 6 bases and the J segment 2 bases; nucleotides outside the gene matches: 3. The CDR3 here is CASRHRGQETQYF. For the CDR3, the DNA is TGTGCCAGCAGACACAGGGGTCAAGAGACCCAGTACTTC.

This clonotype appeared many times. The chain has TRBV19 and TRBJ2-1; 10 bases match TRBD2. Trimming removed 6 bases from V and 9 bases from J; junction bases left unmatched: 8. The CDR3 totals 14 residues. The germline CDR1 and CDR2 sequences are LNHDA and SQIVND (reference sequence). The CDR3, as DNA: TGTGCCAGTAGAGAAGCGGGAGGGCCGCTTGAGCAGTTCTTC. It yields the protein CASREAGGPLEQFF.

This clonotype showed up just a few times. The genes are TRBV12-3 or TRBV12-4 and TRBJ1-5; D is perhaps TRBD1 (6 bases). Trimming stripped 6 bases from V and 5 bases from J, with 8 bases between. The CDR3 has 12 residues. CDR3 sequence: CASRDSYQPQHF. The CDR3 DNA is TGTGCCAGCAGGGACAGCTATCAGCCCCAGCATTTT.

The chain employs TRBV10-2 and TRBJ2-3, with a possible D match to TRBD2 (6 bases). V was pared by 3 bases and J by 0 bases, with 7 bases between. CDR3 length: 14 residues. From germline, CDR1 is WSHSY and CDR2 SAAADI. The CDR3 DNA reads as TGCGCCAGCAGTGAACTAGCTAGCACAGATACGCAGTATTTT. Translated, it gives CASSELASTDTQYF.

This clonotype was seen only once. V is TRBV6-2 or TRBV6-3 and J is TRBJ2-1, with D possibly TRBD2 on 6 matching bases. The germline V and J ends were trimmed by 6 bases and 5 bases, with 17 bases remaining between them. Germline V gene data show CDR1 as MNHEY and CDR2 as SVGEGT. The CDR3 consists of 15 residues. In DNA form, the CDR3 reads TGTGCCAGCAGGCTCGATATTAGCGGAAACAATGAGCAGTTCTTC. As protein: CASRLDISGNNEQFF.

This clonotype was seen repeatedly, ten times or more. The V call is TRBV11-2, the J call TRBJ2-1; D gene ambiguous. Germline V gives CDR1 SGHAT, CDR2 FQNNGV. V was pared by 5 bases and J by 8 bases, with 10 bases between. CDR3 length: 12 amino acids. The CDR3, as DNA: TGTGCCAGCAGCCGAACCCAGGATGAGCAGTTCTTC. It specifies CASSRTQDEQFF.

This clonotype was counted only a few times. The rearrangement joins TRBV11-3 to TRBJ1-6; no definite D call. Germline assignment: CDR1 SGHNT and CDR2 YENEEA. V was shortened by 5 bases and J by 7 bases, with 9 bases between the two germline ends. The CDR3 contains 13 residues. CDR3 residues: CASSVKENSPLHF. CDR3 sequence (DNA): TGTGCCAGCAGCGTCAAAGAAAATTCACCCCTCCACTTT.

This clonotype was recorded at least ten times. The CDR3 sequence: CSARATGYVEAFF. Written as DNA, the CDR3 is TGCAGTGCTAGAGCGACAGGGTACGTTGAAGCTTTCTTT. The genes are TRBV20-1 and TRBJ1-1; the match to TRBD1 covers 7 bases. This CDR3 is 13 amino acids long. Germline assignment: CDR1 DFQATT and CDR2 SNEGSKA (reference sequence). After removal of 1 base from V and 7 bases from J, the junction contained 6 bases not matched to a gene.

The chain employs TRBV24-1 and TRBJ2-7, with D possibly matching TRBD1 (5 bases). Trimming removed 4 bases at V and 3 bases at J, with 18 bases between. This CDR3 is 16 amino acids long. CDR1 KGHDR and CDR2 SFDVKD come from the germline V gene. This chain's CDR3 is CATSEGSGHRHYEQYF. For the CDR3, the DNA is TGTGCCACCAGTGAGGGTTCTGGACATAGACACTACGAGCAGTACTTC.